These T cell receptor beta chains were read from a single sample in a study of T cell clusters in autoimmune cytopenias. TCRdb reprocessed the multiplex PCR reads; each CDR3 protein has one entry and no DNA is given. The sample's table shows roughly 6,900 distinct CDR3 sequences. The sample was also linked to a second study, of T cell repertoires in aging, cancer and after chemotherapy.

The sequenced sample was peripheral blood. These receptor sequences come from a human donor in good health. Both conserved end residues are part of each CDR3. Fields, in order: clone size, V gene, J gene, CDR3 protein. Not all rows give a size; the values are once, few, many and, for expanded clones, a class.

clone_size: -
v_call: TRBV19
j_call: TRBJ2-1
cdr3_aa: CASSIGRTAGSGRFYNEQFF

clone_size: -
v_call: TRBV19
j_call: TRBJ2-1
cdr3_aa: CASSSLGGTGIYNEQFF

clone_size: -
v_call: TRBV6-2/TRBV6-3
j_call: TRBJ1-2
cdr3_aa: CASSSLQGVGGYTF

clone_size: -
v_call: TRBV6-5
j_call: TRBJ2-1
cdr3_aa: CASSRGQAMTPYNEQFF

clone_size: medium-sized
v_call: TRBV7-6
j_call: TRBJ1-4
cdr3_aa: CASSLGATNEKLFF

clone_size: medium-sized
v_call: TRBV30
j_call: TRBJ1-2
cdr3_aa: CAWSVRGLAAGYTF

clone_size: -
v_call: TRBV6-2/TRBV6-3
j_call: TRBJ1-2
cdr3_aa: CASSLDSRNYGYTF

clone_size: -
v_call: TRBV15
j_call: TRBJ1-1
cdr3_aa: CATSLRDRDMNTEAFF

clone_size: -
v_call: TRBV7-7
j_call: TRBJ2-5
cdr3_aa: CASSLGPYQTQYF

clone_size: medium-sized
v_call: TRBV30
j_call: TRBJ2-3
cdr3_aa: CAWSVASGADTQYF

clone_size: -
v_call: TRBV12-3/TRBV12-4
j_call: TRBJ1-5
cdr3_aa: CASRVAGLNQPQHF

clone_size: medium-sized
v_call: TRBV6-5
j_call: TRBJ2-1
cdr3_aa: CASSYSTAGVLYEQFF

clone_size: medium-sized
v_call: TRBV27
j_call: TRBJ2-1
cdr3_aa: CASSLSRKGIWNEQFF

clone_size: -
v_call: TRBV5-4
j_call: TRBJ1-4
cdr3_aa: CASSSAGGSNEKLFF

clone_size: -
v_call: TRBV6-5
j_call: TRBJ1-6
cdr3_aa: CASSYSQGPNSPLHF

clone_size: -
v_call: TRBV6-6
j_call: TRBJ1-4
cdr3_aa: CASSYSRPTNEKLFF

clone_size: -
v_call: TRBV5-1
j_call: TRBJ2-5
cdr3_aa: CASSLGGTSGETQYF

clone_size: -
v_call: TRBV19
j_call: TRBJ1-4
cdr3_aa: CASSPPGQGYEKLFF

clone_size: -
v_call: TRBV30
j_call: TRBJ1-5
cdr3_aa: CAWSLQGIQPQHF

clone_size: -
v_call: TRBV6-4
j_call: TRBJ1-5
cdr3_aa: CASSPGTGSNQPQHF

clone_size: medium-sized
v_call: TRBV29-1
j_call: TRBJ2-4
cdr3_aa: CSVGTELAKNIQYF

clone_size: -
v_call: TRBV19
j_call: TRBJ1-2
cdr3_aa: CASQTRDSYGYTF